This TCR beta chain appears in the sequencing data of a study of blood T cell repertoires in COVID-19. Study context: COVID-19 samples collected from the United States, Italy and Spain covered acute and convalescent phases. Sources were T cells, B-cell-depleted T cells, or PBMCs; the material itself was cDNA or gDNA.

Participants, about 18 to 90 years old, spanned fewer than 30 US areas. Authors' analysis steps: Estimated nucleated cell counts came from reference gene primer amplification. The method was immunoSEQ multiplex PCR; TCRdb's version includes in-frame clones alone and lacks a portion of them. The DNA gave D and trimming, while V, J and clone size come from that table. The table has approximately 180,000 clones, more than 75% seen once. Only one count was recorded for this clone. In the same sample, other DNA sequences code for this CDR3. The specimen was PBMCs or T cells enriched from blood (not recorded which). The clonotype was recovered from a woman between 50 and 59 years old with acute COVID-19.

CDR3 region: CASSPQGTEAFF. DNA of the CDR3: TGTGCCAGCAGCCCCCAGGGAACTGAAGCTTTCTTT. The chain is built from TRBV7-9 and TRBJ1-1; the D gene is possibly TRBD1 (5 bases). Germline-derived CDR1 and CDR2 are SEHNR and FQNEAQ (reference sequence). The CDR3 has 12 amino acids. Trimming pared 5 bases from V and 5 bases from J, leaving 9 bases between.